This T cell receptor (beta chain) was identified during a study of cytomegalovirus exposure and HLA in healthy donors. Findings of the study overall: Analysis performed later found 16,951 TCR beta sequences associated with HLA alleles at 0.05 false discovery rate.

This CDR3 has 12 residues. Germline CDR1 reads SGDLS; CDR2 reads YYNGEE. Trimming left V 7 bases short and J 5 bases short, with 10 bases between. Comments on this clone: Its antigen remains unknown.

PCR was performed using 60 Vbeta and 13 Jbeta primers. Repertoires were generated with immunoSEQ multiplex PCR, while TCRdb's copy carries only in-frame clones and drops some. Seen in this sample are tens of thousands of clones; the ten most common clones hold roughly 12%. The chain has TRBV9 and TRBJ2-1; no clear D gene. This clonotype was obtained from a woman aged 55 to 70 in good health and CMV-seropositive. Sequenced sample: PBMCs. CDR3 DNA sequence: TGTGCCAGCGGTCCCCGGGACAATGAGCAGTTCTTC. Its protein product is CASGPRDNEQFF.